The present TCR beta chain was sequenced within a study of blood T cell repertoires in COVID-19. For the study at large: Collection of acute and convalescent COVID-19 samples took place in the United States, Italy and Spain. PBMCs, B-cell-depleted T cells, or T cells were the source of the cDNA or gDNA that made up the material.

In the original analysis: How many nucleated cells were present was estimated from reference gene primer amplification. Assay used: immunoSEQ multiplex PCR; TCRdb lists only in-frame clones, some missing. The V and J calls and clone size were taken over from that table, and D and trimming were inferred from the DNA. The sample consists of around 100,000 clones, roughly 87% of them appearing once. Germline V gives CDR1 MNHNS, CDR2 SASEGT. Trimming removed 0 bases at V and 5 bases at J, with 14 bases between. CDR3 length: 16 amino acids. The sequenced sample consisted of peripheral blood. The clonotype originates from a human donor in a cohort sampled during active COVID-19. V gene TRBV6-1 combines with J gene TRBJ1-5; no firm D call. This chain's CDR3 is CASSEAAQLWHQPQHF. CDR3 nucleotide sequence: TGTGCCAGCAGTGAAGCGGCGCAACTATGGCATCAGCCCCAGCATTTT.